A selection of T cell receptor beta chains follows, all from one sample in a study of cytomegalovirus exposure and HLA in healthy donors. Profiling relied on immunoSEQ multiplex PCR, and the TCRdb table lists in-frame clones only, not all of them. The sample lists fewer than 90,000 clones; around 80% were seen once. The sequencing sample was made of PBMCs. The receptors here all came from a male donor in good health and CMV-seropositive. Both conserved end residues are part of each CDR3. The order of the fields is CDR3 length, D gene, V gene, J gene, clone size, CDR3 protein, CDR3 DNA. D genes are given only for firm matches. Clone size is stated in some rows and not others, as once, few, many or a class when expanded.

18	TRBD2	TRBV5-4	TRBJ2-7	-	CASSSRTSGIKPLGEQYF	TGTGCCAGCAGCTCGCGGACTAGCGGGATAAAACCTCTAGGCGAGCAGTACTTC
13	TRBD1	TRBV7-2	TRBJ2-7	-	CASSRGQLNEQYF	TGTGCCAGCAGCCGGGGACAGCTTAACGAGCAGTACTTC
14	TRBD1	TRBV5-4	TRBJ2-7	-	CASRTDRASYEQYF	TGTGCCAGCAGGACGGACAGGGCATCCTACGAGCAGTACTTC
17	TRBD2	TRBV4-2	TRBJ2-1	-	CASSQDPASGRKDEQFF	TGTGCCAGCAGCCAAGATCCGGCTAGCGGGAGAAAAGATGAGCAGTTCTTC
15	-	TRBV6-5	TRBJ2-2	-	CASRRMGERTGELFF	TGTGCCAGCAGAAGAATGGGAGAACGCACCGGGGAGCTGTTTTTT
17	-	TRBV6-1	TRBJ2-2	few	CASSESSVRENTGELFF	TGTGCCAGCAGTGAAAGTTCCGTGCGGGAGAACACCGGGGAGCTGTTTTTT
15	-	TRBV19	TRBJ2-7	-	CASSIEGGSSYEQYF	TGTGCCAGTAGTATAGAGGGAGGCAGCTCCTACGAGCAGTACTTC
12	-	TRBV29-1	TRBJ2-1	-	CSVVTGNNEQFF	TGCAGCGTTGTGACGGGGAACAATGAGCAGTTCTTC
15	TRBD1	TRBV6-4	TRBJ2-3	-	CASSDSIGTADTQYF	TGTGCCAGCAGTGACTCAATCGGGACAGCTGATACGCAGTATTTT
16	-	TRBV6-6	TRBJ1-1	few	CASSYPFEQANTEAFF	TGTGCCAGCAGTTACCCTTTTGAACAGGCGAACACTGAAGCTTTCTTT
15	TRBD2	TRBV28	TRBJ2-5	-	CASTRTSGLQETQYF	TGTGCCAGCACCAGGACTAGCGGACTCCAAGAGACCCAGTACTTC
14	-	TRBV11-3	TRBJ2-2	once	CASTQGPNTGELFF	TGTGCCAGCACACAGGGCCCTAACACCGGGGAGCTGTTTTTT
13	TRBD1	TRBV28	TRBJ1-2	-	CASSLDRGYGYTF	TGTGCCAGCAGTTTAGACAGGGGCTATGGCTACACCTTC
15	-	TRBV15	TRBJ2-3	few	CATSQRARGGDTQYF	TGTGCCACAAGTCAGCGGGCGCGGGGCGGAGATACGCAGTATTTT
15	-	TRBV21-1	TRBJ2-7	-	CASSRGTGTKYEQYF	TGTGCCAGCAGCAGAGGGACAGGGACAAAATACGAGCAGTACTTC
14	TRBD1	TRBV18	TRBJ2-3	-	CASSSTGVGDTQYF	TGTGCCAGCTCATCGACAGGGGTCGGAGATACGCAGTATTTT
15	TRBD1	TRBV15	TRBJ2-2	-	CATSRGQGFTGELFF	TGTGCCACCAGCAGGGGACAGGGGTTCACCGGGGAGCTGTTTTTT
18	TRBD1	TRBV9	TRBJ2-2	-	CASSVGSGGSRHTGELFF	TGTGCCAGCAGCGTAGGATCAGGGGGCTCCAGGCACACCGGGGAGCTGTTTTTT
13	-	TRBV5-1	TRBJ2-5	-	CASSLATASTQYF	TGCGCCAGCAGCTTGGCCACAGCTTCGACCCAGTACTTC
15	TRBD2	TRBV5-1	TRBJ2-1	once	CASSLVGLAANEQFF	TGCGCCAGCAGCTTGGTTGGACTAGCGGCGAATGAGCAGTTCTTC
15	TRBD2	TRBV9	TRBJ2-1	-	CASSVGGSGSNEQFF	TGTGCCAGCAGCGTAGGAGGTAGCGGGAGCAATGAGCAGTTCTTC
14	-	TRBV10-3	TRBJ1-1	-	CAIRLSRSNTEAFF	TGTGCCATCAGATTATCGCGGTCGAACACTGAAGCTTTCTTT
15	TRBD1	TRBV7-8	TRBJ1-1	-	CASSLRPPGQAEAFF	TGTGCCAGCAGCTTACGGCCACCCGGACAGGCGGAGGCTTTCTTT
13	TRBD2	TRBV5-4	TRBJ2-5	once	CASSQTSRETQYF	TGTGCCAGCAGCCAGACTAGCAGGGAGACCCAGTACTTC